Each of the 18 T cell receptor beta chains below was sequenced from the same sample in a study of blood T cells in healthy people across ages. A sample-barcoded 5' primer and a J-beta primer mix were used in a second PCR of about 7 to 12 cycles. A single record per CDR3 protein comes from TCRdb applying MiXCR to the 5' RACE reads. The data contain some 1.5 million distinct CDR3 sequences, approximately 30% of them singletons. Input material: blood. The receptors derive from a woman between 25 and 40 years old in good health.

A few counts support this clonotype. The genes are TRBV11-2 and TRBJ2-7, with D possibly being TRBD2 (6 bases). This CDR3 spans 14 amino acids. In germline, CDR1 is SGHAT, CDR2 FQNNGV. V was clipped by 5 bases and J by 5 bases, with 16 bases between them. The CDR3 DNA sequence: TGTGCCAGCAGCCCGCTGACTAGAATGAACGAGCAGTACTTC. Encoded protein: CASSPLTRMNEQYF.

This clonotype has a count of ten or more. The chain uses TRBV5-1 and TRBJ1-2; 9 nucleotides line up with TRBD1. Trimming at V came to 0 bases and at J to 8 bases, leaving 8 bases not matched to a gene. Germline V lookup: CDR1 SGHRS, CDR2 YFSETQ. This CDR3 is built from 15 residues. CDR3 sequence reads: CASSLAFGTGPGYTF. For the CDR3, the DNA is TGCGCCAGCAGCTTGGCCTTCGGGACAGGGCCCGGCTACACCTTC.

The table lists this clonotype with a few counts. The chain combines TRBV9 with TRBJ2-1; 8 bases are a match to TRBD2. Germline CDR1 SGDLS, CDR2 YYNGEE. CDR3 length: 14 amino acids. V was clipped by 4 bases and J by 5 bases; unmatched bases: 5. CDR3 amino acids: CASSPEGLDNEQFF. The CDR3 DNA reads TGTGCCAGCAGCCCAGAGGGACTAGACAATGAGCAGTTCTTC. The complete variable domain, with remaining parts taken from reference TRBV9 and TRBJ2-1, reads DSGVTQTPKHLITATGQRVTLRCSPRSGDLSVYWYQQSLDQGLQFLIQYYNGEERAKGNILERFSAQQFPDLHSELNLSSLELGDSALYFCASSPEGLDNEQFFGPGTRLTVL.

This clonotype was picked up a small number of times. The J gene is TRBJ1-4, the V gene TRBV7-6; 9 nucleotides match TRBD1. Unmatched junction bases numbered 6, after V lost 1 base and J lost 0 bases. The germline gives CDR1 SGHVS, CDR2 FNYEAQ. This CDR3 has 18 residues. The chain's CDR3 is CASSLVSGQGATNEKLFF. The CDR3 bases are TGTGCCAGCAGCTTAGTATCGGGACAGGGCGCAACTAATGAAAAACTGTTTTTT.

Only one count was recorded for this clonotype. A read error may account for a junction end that differs from germline. The CDR3 region has the DNA TGTGCCGGCAGCTTAGCGTTGGGCCAAGAGACCCAGTACTTC. It encodes CAGSLALGQETQYF. This rearrangement joins TRBV7-9 to TRBJ2-5; possibly TRBD2 for D (5 bases). Per germline, CDR1 SEHNR and CDR2 FQNEAQ (reference sequence). The CDR3 is 14 residues long.

There are a few counts of this clonotype. The V call is TRBV5-1, the J call TRBJ1-4, with D unresolved. Looked up from germline, CDR1 is SGHRS and CDR2 is YFSETQ. V lost 0 bases and J lost 5, with 14 bases in between. The length of the CDR3 is 16 residues. The CDR3 DNA reads TGCGCCAGCAGCTTGGACGGGAACAGCGGGAATGAAAAACTGTTTTTT. As protein: CASSLDGNSGNEKLFF. Complete variable domain (other parts from reference TRBV5-1 and TRBJ1-4): KAGVTQTPRYLIKTRGQQVTLSCSPISGHRSVSWYQQTPGQGLQFLFEYFSETQRNKGNFPGRFSGRQFSNSRSEMNVSTLELGDSALYLCASSLDGNSGNEKLFFGSGTQLSVL.

This clonotype was counted only a few times. The V and J genes are TRBV7-2 and TRBJ2-1; D might be TRBD1 (6 bases). The V gene's germline CDR1 is SGHTA and CDR2 FQGNSA. The V end lost 5 bases, the J end lost 0 bases, and 11 bases lay between the germline ends. This CDR3 contains 15 residues. The DNA for the CDR3 is TGTGCCAGCAGCGGACAGCACACCTCCTACAATGAGCAGTTCTTC. Its protein product is CASSGQHTSYNEQFF.

This clonotype turned up a few times. The rearrangement uses TRBV6-6 and TRBJ1-1, with D unclear. Trimming stripped 6 bases from V and 1 base from J, with 12 bases between. The CDR3 loop spans 14 amino acids. Germline CDR1 is MNHNY and CDR2 is SVGAGI (reference sequence). CDR3 sequence reads: CASSFQPPNTEAFF. The CDR3 DNA is TGTGCCAGCAGCTTTCAACCTCCGAACACTGAAGCTTTCTTT.

The chain couples TRBV21-1 to TRBJ2-1. TRBV21-1 is annotated as a pseudogene. The CDR3 is 11 residues long. The CDR3 DNA sequence: TGTGCCAGCACCGTTGAAGGCATTCAGTTCTTC. Protein: CASTVEGIQFF.

This clonotype has only a few counts. The rearrangement joins TRBV19 to TRBJ1-1; 8 bases fit TRBD1. Germline-derived CDR1 and CDR2 are LNHDA and SQIVND (reference sequence). V lost 8 bases to trimming and J lost 7 bases; unmatched junction nucleotides: 15. The CDR3 length is 15 residues. The CDR3 loop is CASHRAGGRRGEAFF. DNA of the CDR3: TGTGCCAGTCACCGGGCAGGGGGCCGCCGAGGTGAAGCTTTCTTT.

This rearrangement joins TRBV6-2 or TRBV6-3 to TRBJ1-2; D not certain. The germline V and J ends were trimmed by 8 bases and 1 base, with 11 bases remaining between them. Germline V gene data show CDR1 as MNHEY and CDR2 as SVGEGT. This CDR3 is 13 amino acids long. Written as DNA, the CDR3 is TGTGCCAGCCAACGGATCCTTAACTATGGCTACACCTTC. Translated, it gives CASQRILNYGYTF.

The gene calls are TRBV5-1 and TRBJ2-1, with TRBD1 matching over 8 bases. Germline-derived CDR1 and CDR2 are SGHRS and YFSETQ. This CDR3 has 17 residues. The trim removed 0 bases at V and 4 bases at J, leaving 9 bases unmatched. Written as DNA, the CDR3 is TGCGCCAGCAGCTTGGAAGTTGGCAGGGGGCCATACAATGAGCAGTTCTTC. Amino acids: CASSLEVGRGPYNEQFF. Supplemented by reference TRBV5-1 and TRBJ2-1, the full variable domain reads KAGVTQTPRYLIKTRGQQVTLSCSPISGHRSVSWYQQTPGQGLQFLFEYFSETQRNKGNFPGRFSGRQFSNSRSEMNVSTLELGDSALYLCASSLEVGRGPYNEQFFGPGTRLTVL.

The chain is built from TRBV14 and TRBJ1-1, with TRBD1 matching over 9 bases. The CDR3 is 15 amino acids. Germline V gene lookup returns CDR1 SGHDN and CDR2 FVKESK. V dropped 4 bases and J dropped 5; count of bases not matched to a gene: 8. In DNA form, the CDR3 reads TGTGCCAGCAGCCCGGACAGGGGACGGTCGACTGAAGCTTTCTTT. Its protein product is CASSPDRGRSTEAFF. The full variable domain, with the rest looked up from reference TRBV14 and TRBJ1-1, is EAGVTQFPSHSVIEKGQTVTLRCDPISGHDNLYWYRRVMGKEIKFLLHFVKESKQDESGMPNNRFLAERTGGTYSTLKVQPAELEDSGVYFCASSPDRGRSTEAFFGQGTRLTVV.

The sample holds many counts of this clonotype. J is TRBJ1-2 and V is TRBV6-1; tentative D call: TRBD1 (6 bases). Germline V lookup: CDR1 MNHNS, CDR2 SASEGT. Trimming removed 9 bases at V and 9 bases at J, with 17 bases between. The CDR3 extends over 12 amino acids. The CDR3 protein is CASIGQIVSYTF. The CDR3 DNA sequence: TGTGCCAGTATAGGACAGATCGTGAGCTACACCTTC.

The CDR3 loop reads CAISKDYNQPQHF. The CDR3 DNA is TGTGCCATCAGCAAGGACTACAATCAGCCCCAGCATTTT. J is TRBJ1-5 and V is TRBV10-3; D gene ambiguous. The CDR3 contains 13 residues. V lost 6 bases, J lost 3 bases, and 9 bases lay in between. Germline CDR1 ENHRY, CDR2 SYGVKD.

Regarding this clonotype: This could be a read error, since a much larger clone is one nucleotide away. The chain carries TRBV12-3 or TRBV12-4 and TRBJ2-7; 11 bases align to TRBD1. CDR3 length: 14 amino acids. The V gene end was trimmed by 4 bases and the J gene end by 5 bases; junction bases not matched to a gene: 4. DNA for the CDR3: TGTGCCAGCAGTTGGGGACAGGGGGTCAACGAGCAGTACTTC. Its protein product is CASSWGQGVNEQYF.

This clonotype was counted only a few times. The rearrangement links TRBV7-9 to TRBJ1-6; 7 nucleotides align to TRBD1. The CDR3 runs 14 residues. J lost 9 bases, V lost 5 bases, and 7 bases had no gene match. Germline V gene sequence: CDR1 SEHNR, CDR2 FQNEAQ (reference sequence). The CDR3 DNA reads TGTGCCAGCAGCGCACGACAGGGAGGTTCACCCCTCCACTTT. It yields the protein CASSARQGGSPLHF.

This clonotype was seen more than once but under ten times. The chain recombines TRBV5-1 with TRBJ2-7; TRBD1 matches 8 bases. The J call could be wrong; TRBJ2-5 is a better fit for the DNA end. The CDR3 contains 13 residues. Germline-derived CDR1 and CDR2 are SGHRS and YFSETQ. The CDR3, as DNA: TGCGCCAGCAGCGGGGACAGGTGGGAGACCCAGTACTTC. It encodes CASSGDRWETQYF.